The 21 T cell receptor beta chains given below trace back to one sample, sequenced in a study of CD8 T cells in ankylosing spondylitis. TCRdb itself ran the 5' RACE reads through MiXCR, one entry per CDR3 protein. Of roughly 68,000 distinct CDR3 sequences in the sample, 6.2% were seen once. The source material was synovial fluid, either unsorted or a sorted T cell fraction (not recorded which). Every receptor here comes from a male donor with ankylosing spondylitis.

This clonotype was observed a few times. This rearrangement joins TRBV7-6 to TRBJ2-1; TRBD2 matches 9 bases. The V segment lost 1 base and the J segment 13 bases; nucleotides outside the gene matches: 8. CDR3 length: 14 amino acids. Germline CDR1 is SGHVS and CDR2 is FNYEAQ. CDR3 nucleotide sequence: TGTGCCAGCAGCTTAGTAGGTAGCGGGAGTAAACAGTTCTTC. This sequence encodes CASSLVGSGSKQFF.

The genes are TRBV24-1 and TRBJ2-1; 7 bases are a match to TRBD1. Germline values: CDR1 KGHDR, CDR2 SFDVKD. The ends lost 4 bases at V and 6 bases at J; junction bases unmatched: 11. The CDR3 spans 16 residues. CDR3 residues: CATSEADRKYFNEQFF. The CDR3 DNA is TGTGCCACCAGTGAAGCGGACAGGAAGTATTTCAATGAGCAGTTCTTC.

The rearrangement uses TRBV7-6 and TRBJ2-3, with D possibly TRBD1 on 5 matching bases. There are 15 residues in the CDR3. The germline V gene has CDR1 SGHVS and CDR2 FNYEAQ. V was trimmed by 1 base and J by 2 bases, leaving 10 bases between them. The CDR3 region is CASSLDRHNTDTQYF. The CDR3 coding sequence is TGTGCCAGCAGCTTAGACAGGCATAACACAGATACGCAGTATTTT.

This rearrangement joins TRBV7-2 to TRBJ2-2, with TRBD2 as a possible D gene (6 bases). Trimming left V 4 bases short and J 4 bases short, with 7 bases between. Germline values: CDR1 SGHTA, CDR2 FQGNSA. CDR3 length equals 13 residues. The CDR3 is CASSSTSTGELFF. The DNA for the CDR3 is TGTGCCAGCAGCTCGACTAGCACCGGGGAGCTGTTTTTT. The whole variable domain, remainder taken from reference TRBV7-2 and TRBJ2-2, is GAGVSQSPSNKVTEKGKDVELRCDPISGHTALYWYRQSLGQGLEFLIYFQGNSAPDKSGLPSDRFSAERTGGSVSTLTIQRTQQEDSAVYLCASSSTSTGELFFGEGSRLTVL.

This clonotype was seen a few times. CDR3 DNA sequence: TGCAGTGCCCGAACTGGGACTAGCGGGAGCACAGATACGCAGTATTTT. It codes for CSARTGTSGSTDTQYF. The V and J genes are TRBV20-1 and TRBJ2-3, with 12 nucleotides matching TRBD2. Per the germline V gene, CDR1 is DFQATT and CDR2 is SNEGSKA (reference sequence). This CDR3 is built from 16 residues. After removal of 6 bases from V and 0 bases from J, the junction contained 7 bases not matched to a gene.

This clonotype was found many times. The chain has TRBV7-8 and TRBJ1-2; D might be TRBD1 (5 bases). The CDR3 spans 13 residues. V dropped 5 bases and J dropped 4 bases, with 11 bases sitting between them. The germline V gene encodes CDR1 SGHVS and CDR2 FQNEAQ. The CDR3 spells CASSPGLGYGYTF. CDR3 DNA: TGTGCCAGCAGCCCGGGACTCGGCTATGGCTACACCTTC. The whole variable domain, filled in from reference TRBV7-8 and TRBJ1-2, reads GAGVSQSPRYKVAKRGQDVALRCDPISGHVSLFWYQQALGQGPEFLTYFQNEAQLDKSGLPSDRFFAERPEGSVSTLKIQRTQQEDSAVYLCASSPGLGYGYTFGSGTRLTVV.

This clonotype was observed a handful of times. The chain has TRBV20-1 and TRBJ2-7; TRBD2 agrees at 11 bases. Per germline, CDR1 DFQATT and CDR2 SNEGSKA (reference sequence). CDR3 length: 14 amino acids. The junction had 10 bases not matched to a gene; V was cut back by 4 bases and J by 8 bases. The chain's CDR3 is CSATIAGGGGKQYF. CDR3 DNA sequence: TGCAGTGCTACCATAGCGGGAGGGGGAGGAAAGCAGTACTTC.

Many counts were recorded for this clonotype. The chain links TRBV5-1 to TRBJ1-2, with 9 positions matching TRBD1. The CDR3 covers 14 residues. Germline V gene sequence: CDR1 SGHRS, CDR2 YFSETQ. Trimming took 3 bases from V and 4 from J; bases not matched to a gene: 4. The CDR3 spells CASSSGTGSYGYTF. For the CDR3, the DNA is TGCGCCAGCAGCTCCGGGACAGGGTCCTATGGCTACACCTTC.

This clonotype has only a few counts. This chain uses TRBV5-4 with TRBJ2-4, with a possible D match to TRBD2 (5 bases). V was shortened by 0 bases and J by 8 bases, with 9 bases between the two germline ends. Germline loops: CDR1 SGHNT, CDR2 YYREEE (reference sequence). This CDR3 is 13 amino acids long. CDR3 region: CASSLDIGDIQYF. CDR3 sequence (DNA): TGTGCCAGCAGCTTGGATATCGGGGACATTCAGTACTTC.

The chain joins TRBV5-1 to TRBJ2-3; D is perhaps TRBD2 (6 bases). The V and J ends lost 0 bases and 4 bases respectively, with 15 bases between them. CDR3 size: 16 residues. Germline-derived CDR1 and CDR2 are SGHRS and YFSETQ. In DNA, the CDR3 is TGCGCCAGCAGCTTGGCAGGCGTCGGGGGTGCAGATACGCAGTATTTT. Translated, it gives CASSLAGVGGADTQYF.

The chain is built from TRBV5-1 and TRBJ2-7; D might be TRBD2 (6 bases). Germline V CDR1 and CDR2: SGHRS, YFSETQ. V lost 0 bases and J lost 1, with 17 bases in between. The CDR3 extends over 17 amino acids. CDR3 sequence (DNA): TGCGCCAGCAGCTTGGCGGGCGGAGGGAGAAGATCCTACGAGCAGTACTTC. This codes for CASSLAGGGRRSYEQYF.

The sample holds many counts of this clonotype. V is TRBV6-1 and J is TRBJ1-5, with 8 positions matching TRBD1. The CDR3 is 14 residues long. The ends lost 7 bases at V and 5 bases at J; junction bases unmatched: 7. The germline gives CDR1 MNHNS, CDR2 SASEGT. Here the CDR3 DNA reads TGTGCCAGCATCAGTACAGGGGGGTATCAGCCCCAGCATTTT. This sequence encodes CASISTGGYQPQHF.

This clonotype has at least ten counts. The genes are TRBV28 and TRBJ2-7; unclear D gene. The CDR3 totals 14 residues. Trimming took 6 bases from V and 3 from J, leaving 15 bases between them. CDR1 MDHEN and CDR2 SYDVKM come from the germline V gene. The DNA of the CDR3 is TGTGCCAGCAGAAGCGAAAACGGAGTCTACGAGCAGTACTTC. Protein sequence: CASRSENGVYEQYF.

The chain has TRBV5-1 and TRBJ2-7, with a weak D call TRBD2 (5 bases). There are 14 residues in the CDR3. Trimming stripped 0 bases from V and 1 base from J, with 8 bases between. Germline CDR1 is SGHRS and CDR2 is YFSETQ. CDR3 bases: TGCGCCAGCAGCTTGGGGCCGGGATCCTACGAGCAGTACTTC. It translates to CASSLGPGSYEQYF.

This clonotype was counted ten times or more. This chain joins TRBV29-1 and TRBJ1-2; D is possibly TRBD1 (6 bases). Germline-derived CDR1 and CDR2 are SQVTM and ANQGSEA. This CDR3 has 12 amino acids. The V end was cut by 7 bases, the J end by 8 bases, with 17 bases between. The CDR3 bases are TGCAGCGACTTGAACCCAGGGGACGGCTACACCTTC. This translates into CSDLNPGDGYTF. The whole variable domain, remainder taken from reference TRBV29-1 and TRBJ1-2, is SAVISQKPSRDICQRGTSLTIQCQVDSQVTMMFWYRQQPGQSLTLIATANQGSEATYESGFVIDKFPISRPNLTFSTLTVSNMSPEDSSIYLCSDLNPGDGYTFGSGTRLTVV.

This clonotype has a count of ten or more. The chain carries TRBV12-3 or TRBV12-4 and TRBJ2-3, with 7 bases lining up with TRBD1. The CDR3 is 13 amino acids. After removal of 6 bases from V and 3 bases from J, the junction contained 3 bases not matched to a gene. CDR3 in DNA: TGTGCCAGCAGAAGACAGGGAACAGATACGCAGTATTTT. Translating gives CASRRQGTDTQYF.

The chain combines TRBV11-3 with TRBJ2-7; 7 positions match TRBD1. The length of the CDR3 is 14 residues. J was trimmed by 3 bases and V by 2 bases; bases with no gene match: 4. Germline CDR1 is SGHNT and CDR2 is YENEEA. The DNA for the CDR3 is TGTGCCAGCAGCTTAAGGTCAGGGGGCTACGAGCAGTACTTC. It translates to CASSLRSGGYEQYF.

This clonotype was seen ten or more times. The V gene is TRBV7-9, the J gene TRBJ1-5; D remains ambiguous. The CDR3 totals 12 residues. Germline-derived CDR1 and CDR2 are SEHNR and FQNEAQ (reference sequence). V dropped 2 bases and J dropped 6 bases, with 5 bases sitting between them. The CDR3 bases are TGTGCCAGCAGCTTACCGGGTCAGCCCCAGCATTTT. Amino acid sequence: CASSLPGQPQHF.

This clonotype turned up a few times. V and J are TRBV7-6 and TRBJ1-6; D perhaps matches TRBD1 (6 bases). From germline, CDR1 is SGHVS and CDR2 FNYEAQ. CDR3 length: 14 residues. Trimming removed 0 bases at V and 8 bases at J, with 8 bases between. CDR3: CASSLAQGHSPLHF. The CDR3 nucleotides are TGTGCCAGCAGCTTAGCACAGGGACATTCACCCCTCCACTTT.

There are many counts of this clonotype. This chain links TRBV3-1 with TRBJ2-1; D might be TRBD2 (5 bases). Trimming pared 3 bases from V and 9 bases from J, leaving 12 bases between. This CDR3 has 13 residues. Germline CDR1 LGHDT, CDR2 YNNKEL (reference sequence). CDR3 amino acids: CASSHSHGVEQFF. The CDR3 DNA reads TGTGCCAGCAGCCATTCGCACGGGGTTGAGCAGTTCTTC.

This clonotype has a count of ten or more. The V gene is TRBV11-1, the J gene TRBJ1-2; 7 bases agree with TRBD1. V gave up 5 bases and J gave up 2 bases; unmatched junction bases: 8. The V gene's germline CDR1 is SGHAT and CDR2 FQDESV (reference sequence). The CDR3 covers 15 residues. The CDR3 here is CASSARDRRNYGYTF. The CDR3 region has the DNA TGTGCCAGCAGCGCCAGGGACAGAAGAAACTATGGCTACACCTTC.